This TCR beta chain was documented in a study of technical replicates of blood from a handful of donors. CDR1 and CDR2 (germline): WNHNN, SYGVQD (reference sequence). V lost 2 bases, J lost 2 bases, and 8 bases lay in between. This CDR3 comprises 14 residues. Assay: immunoSEQ multiplex PCR; the TCRdb copy retains only in-frame clones and omits some. The table records some 77,000 clones, 91% of them present only once. The sample holds one count of this clone. What was sequenced was T cells isolated from PBMCs. The V and J genes are TRBV10-1 and TRBJ2-3; no definite D call. The TCR sequence derives from a human donor in good health. The CDR3 is CASSEVGLTDTQYF. The CDR3 region has the DNA TGCGCCAGCAGTGAGGTGGGCCTCACAGATACGCAGTATTTT.